These 15 T cell receptor beta chains originate from one sample sequenced in a study of T cells in Graves' hyperthyroidism and ophthalmopathy. TCR beta CDR3 sequences were amplified from RNA transcripts. An initial round of RT-PCR targeting the TCR CDR3 relied on the HTBI primer set. TCRdb analysed the multiplex PCR reads with MiXCR anew, one entry per CDR3 protein. The table includes about 360,000 distinct CDR3 sequences, less than 15% detected once. The material sequenced was blood. Receptors originate from a woman aged 18-29 years with Graves' hyperthyroidism.

The table lists this clonotype with a few counts. Just one base apart from a much larger clone, this may be a read error. The rearrangement joins TRBV6-1 to TRBJ2-7, with TRBD2 matching over 12 bases. The V gene end was trimmed by 5 bases and the J gene end by 3 bases; junction bases not matched to a gene: 5. Germline V gene lookup returns CDR1 MNHNS and CDR2 SASEGT. The CDR3 has 15 amino acids. CDR3 region: CASSPLGLAGYEQYF. The CDR3 nucleotides read TGTGCCAGCAGTCCCCTGGGACTAGCGGGCTACGAGCAGTACTTC.

The rearrangement joins TRBV6-5 to TRBJ2-2; D is possibly TRBD2 (7 bases). The V end lost 0 bases, the J end lost 7 bases, and 24 bases lay between the germline ends. Germline V gene data show CDR1 as MNHEY and CDR2 as SVGAGI. There are 19 residues in the CDR3. As DNA, the CDR3 is TGTGCCAGCAGTTACTCTCGTACAGGGAGGGGTCTAAGCAGCGGGGAGCTGTTTTTT. It yields the protein CASSYSRTGRGLSSGELFF.

This clonotype has a handful of counts. The V call is TRBV14, the J call TRBJ2-1; D perhaps matches TRBD2 (6 bases). This CDR3 is 15 amino acids long. In germline, CDR1 is SGHDN, CDR2 FVKESK. The ends were cut back, 4 bases at V and 9 bases at J, with 19 bases in the middle. The CDR3 DNA reads as TGTGCCAGCAGCCCCTATCTCGGGATGGGGGGTGAGCAGTTCTTC. Its translation: CASSPYLGMGGEQFF.

This clonotype was counted many times. V and J are TRBV28 and TRBJ2-7, with 7 bases aligning to TRBD1. Trimming removed 6 bases from V and 6 bases from J; junction bases left unmatched: 14. CDR1 and CDR2 from the germline V gene are MDHEN and SYDVKM. CDR3 length equals 15 residues. The CDR3, as DNA: TGTGCCAGCAGCCCCTTACAGGGGATTCAACGCGAGCAGTACTTC. Amino acids: CASSPLQGIQREQYF.

There are many counts of this clonotype. V usage is TRBV3-1 and J usage is TRBJ2-5; 8 nucleotides align to TRBD2. J lost 9 bases, V lost 1 base, and 7 bases had no gene match. The CDR3 sequence is 14 residues long. Germline CDR1 and CDR2: LGHDT and YNNKEL (reference sequence). The CDR3 nucleotides are TGTGCCAGCAGCCAAGGTGTACTAGCGGCGGCCCAGTACTTC. Its translation is CASSQGVLAAAQYF.

The genes are TRBV7-9 and TRBJ2-1, with 7 nucleotides matching TRBD1. The CDR3 runs 13 residues. V shed 1 base, J shed 9 bases, and the junction held 3 bases outside the gene matches. The germline V gene has CDR1 SEHNR and CDR2 FQNEAQ (reference sequence). CDR3: CASSLEYRGEQFF. CDR3 DNA sequence: TGTGCCAGCAGCTTAGAATACAGGGGTGAGCAGTTCTTC.

This clonotype came up many times. The chain carries TRBV9 and TRBJ1-2; D gene ambiguous. This CDR3 region has 14 residues. The V end was cut by 0 bases, the J end by 8 bases, with 14 bases between. The germline gives CDR1 SGDLS, CDR2 YYNGEE. The CDR3 sequence: CASSVGWGYQGYTF. The DNA for the CDR3 is TGTGCCAGCAGCGTAGGTTGGGGATATCAAGGCTACACCTTC.

In its sample, this clonotype was seen many times. The chain has TRBV11-2 and TRBJ1-1; D not resolved. The V gene's germline CDR1 is SGHAT and CDR2 FQNNGV. CDR3 length: 13 residues. Trimming removed 5 bases at V and 1 base at J, with 8 bases between. The CDR3 loop is CASSPTANTEAFF. The CDR3 nucleotides read TGTGCCAGCAGCCCAACAGCGAACACTGAAGCTTTCTTT.

At least ten counts were recorded for this clonotype. The chain combines TRBV10-3 with TRBJ2-1; 10 bases align to TRBD2. J gave up 7 bases and V 10 bases, and 4 bases lay outside the gene matches. The CDR3 consists of 12 residues. The germline gives CDR1 ENHRY, CDR2 SYGVKD. The CDR3 DNA follows: TGTGCCACGGGGGGACTAGCGAATGAGCAGTTCTTC. Amino acids: CATGGLANEQFF.

This clonotype has a count of ten or more. The chain couples TRBV28 to TRBJ2-2, with D perhaps matching TRBD1 or TRBD2 (6 bases each). V was trimmed by 3 bases and J by 4 bases, leaving 12 bases between them. The CDR3 runs to 15 residues. Germline loops: CDR1 MDHEN, CDR2 SYDVKM. CDR3 sequence (DNA): TGTGCCAGCAGTTTTGGGGGGCTCGGCACCGGGGAGCTGTTTTTT. It is translated as CASSFGGLGTGELFF.

Ten or more counts support this clonotype. This chain connects TRBV7-9 to TRBJ2-1, with a weak D call TRBD2 (5 bases). The CDR3 sequence is 14 residues long. Trimming cost V 3 bases and J 7 bases, with 13 bases left between them. Looked up from germline, CDR1 is SEHNR and CDR2 is FQNEAQ (reference sequence). CDR3 sequence: CASSFGGSRNEQFF. The CDR3 DNA reads TGTGCCAGCAGCTTCGGAGGTTCGAGGAATGAGCAGTTCTTC.

This clonotype was seen ten or more times. V gene TRBV6-1 combines with J gene TRBJ1-1, with D hard to call. The CDR3 has 13 residues. V was pared by 5 bases and J by 2 bases, with 9 bases between. Germline assignment: CDR1 MNHNS and CDR2 SASEGT. The CDR3 sequence is CASSYDLNTEAFF. DNA for the CDR3: TGTGCCAGCAGTTATGACCTAAACACTGAAGCTTTCTTT.

The chain uses TRBV19 and TRBJ1-4, with TRBD1 identical over 7 bases. The CDR3 covers 16 residues. Germline-derived CDR1 and CDR2 are LNHDA and SQIVND (reference sequence). With V trimmed by 5 bases and J by 0 bases, 6 bases remained unmatched. The CDR3 loop reads CASSAPGGATNEKLFF. The CDR3 DNA follows: TGTGCCAGTAGTGCTCCAGGGGGAGCAACTAATGAAAAACTGTTTTTT.

There are many counts of this clonotype. The V and J genes are TRBV27 and TRBJ2-5, with D tentatively TRBD2 (5 bases). The CDR3 length is 13 residues. Germline-derived CDR1 and CDR2 are MNHEY and SMNVEV (reference sequence). V lost 6 bases and J 6 bases, leaving 14 bases between the germline ends. CDR3 DNA sequence: TGTGCCAGCAGAAGACGGGGAGTTCAGACCCAGTACTTC. It yields the protein CASRRRGVQTQYF.

This clonotype was counted only a few times. The V call is TRBV6-1, the J call TRBJ1-1; 7 nucleotides agree with TRBD1. The CDR3 spans 17 residues. Germline values: CDR1 MNHNS, CDR2 SASEGT. Losses at the gene ends were 2 bases for V and 0 bases for J; bases not matched to a gene: 9. DNA of the CDR3: TGTGCCAGCAGTGAAAGCGGCAGGGGGTACATGAACACTGAAGCTTTCTTT. Translated: CASSESGRGYMNTEAFF.